This T cell receptor beta chain comes out of a study of blood T cell repertoires in COVID-19. Germline loops: CDR1 PRHDT, CDR2 FYEKMQ (reference sequence). The length of the CDR3 is 14 residues. The germline V and J ends were trimmed by 5 bases and 2 bases, with 10 bases remaining between them. In the source study's methods: How many nucleated cells were present was estimated from reference gene primer amplification. Profiled with immunoSEQ multiplex PCR; TCRdb holds only in-frame clones, not every one. The V and J calls and the clone size are those of that table, but D and trimming were determined from the DNA. The table lists roughly 200,000 clones, about 88% of them singletons.

The V and J genes are TRBV13 and TRBJ2-1; D is undetermined. This sequence was found in a man between 45 and 60 years old with COVID-19, enrolled during active disease. Material for sequencing was peripheral blood. This chain's CDR3 is CASSPTGAYNEQFF. CDR3 sequence (DNA): TGTGCCAGCAGCCCAACTGGTGCCTACAATGAGCAGTTCTTC.